Listed here are 5 T cell receptor beta chains from one sample, sequenced in a study of tumor-infiltrating lymphocytes in localized non-small cell lung cancer. Clones were sequenced by immunoSEQ multiplex PCR, and TCRdb holds only the in-frame ones, with some missing. Of 13,000 to 15,000 clones in the sample, around 82% were seen once. Material for sequencing was lung tumor tissue. The receptor set was obtained from a human donor with non-small cell lung cancer.

V usage is TRBV27 and J usage is TRBJ1-5; tentative D call: TRBD1 (6 bases). This CDR3 comprises 16 residues. Germline V gene data show CDR1 as MNHEY and CDR2 as SMNVEV (reference sequence). V lost 2 bases and J 6 bases, leaving 17 bases between the germline ends. The CDR3 loop is CASSLRYTGNSQPQHF. In DNA form, the CDR3 reads TGTGCCAGCAGTTTAAGGTACACAGGGAACAGTCAGCCCCAGCATTTT.

The V call is TRBV7-2, the J call TRBJ2-7, with 8 bases fitting TRBD2. The trim removed 5 bases at V and 7 bases at J, leaving 7 bases unmatched. Germline V CDR1 and CDR2: SGHTA, FQGNSA. The CDR3 is 13 amino acids. The CDR3 DNA reads TGTGCCAGCAGCCTTCAGCGGGAGAGGGAGCAGTACTTC. This sequence encodes CASSLQREREQYF. Full variable domain (remainder filled in from reference TRBV7-2 and TRBJ2-7): GAGVSQSPSNKVTEKGKDVELRCDPISGHTALYWYRQSLGQGLEFLIYFQGNSAPDKSGLPSDRFSAERTGGSVSTLTIQRTQQEDSAVYLCASSLQREREQYFGPGTRLTVT.

This chain links TRBV7-3 with TRBJ2-1; 7 positions match TRBD1. CDR1 is SGHTA, CDR2 FQGTGA, per germline. The CDR3 has 15 residues. J gave up 6 bases and V 5 bases, and 10 bases lay outside the gene matches. The CDR3 is CASSPRQGQGNEQFF. The CDR3 DNA sequence: TGTGCCAGCAGCCCCAGACAGGGCCAAGGCAATGAGCAGTTCTTC.

This clone was seen only a few times. V is TRBV9 and J is TRBJ2-1; no definite D call. The V end lost 0 bases, the J end lost 6 bases, and 13 bases lay between the germline ends. The CDR3 is 15 amino acids. CDR1 is SGDLS and CDR2 is YYNGEE in the germline V gene. Here the CDR3 DNA reads TGTGCCAGCAGCGTAGTGTCAGGCCCTCGCAATGAGCAGTTCTTC. Protein product: CASSVVSGPRNEQFF.

V is TRBV29-1 and J is TRBJ2-2; TRBD1 matches 9 bases. The CDR3 covers 18 residues. The J segment lost 4 bases and the V segment lost 0 bases, leaving 12 bases of the junction unmatched. Germline CDR1 reads SQVTM; CDR2 reads ANQGSEA. CDR3 amino acids: CSVEDEGTGGAGTGELFF. The CDR3 DNA follows: TGCAGCGTTGAAGATGAGGGTACAGGGGGCGCTGGCACCGGGGAGCTGTTTTTT.